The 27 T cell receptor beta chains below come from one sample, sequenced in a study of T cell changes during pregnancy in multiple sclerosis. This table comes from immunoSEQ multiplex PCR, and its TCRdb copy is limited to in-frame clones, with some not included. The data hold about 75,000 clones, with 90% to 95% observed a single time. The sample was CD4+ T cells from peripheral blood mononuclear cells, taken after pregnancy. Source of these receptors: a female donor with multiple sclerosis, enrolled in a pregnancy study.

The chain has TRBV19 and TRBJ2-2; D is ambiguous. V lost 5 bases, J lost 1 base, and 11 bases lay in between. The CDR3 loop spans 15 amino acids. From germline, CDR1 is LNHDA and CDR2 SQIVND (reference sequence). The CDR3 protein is CASSPDRRNTGELFF. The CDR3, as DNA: TGTGCCAGTAGTCCGGATAGGAGGAACACCGGGGAGCTGTTTTTT. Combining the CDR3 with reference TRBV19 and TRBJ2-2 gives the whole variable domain DGGITQSPKYLFRKEGQNVTLSCEQNLNHDAMYWYRQDPGQGLRLIYYSQIVNDFQKGDIAEGYSVSREKKESFPLTVTSAQKNPTAFYLCASSPDRRNTGELFFGEGSRLTVL.

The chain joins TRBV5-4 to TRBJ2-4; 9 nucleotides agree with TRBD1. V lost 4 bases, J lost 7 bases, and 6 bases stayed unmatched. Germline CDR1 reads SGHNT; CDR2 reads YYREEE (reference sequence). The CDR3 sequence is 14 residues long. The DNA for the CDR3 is TGTGCCAGCAGCCCCGGGACAGGGAGGAACATTCAGTACTTC. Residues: CASSPGTGRNIQYF.

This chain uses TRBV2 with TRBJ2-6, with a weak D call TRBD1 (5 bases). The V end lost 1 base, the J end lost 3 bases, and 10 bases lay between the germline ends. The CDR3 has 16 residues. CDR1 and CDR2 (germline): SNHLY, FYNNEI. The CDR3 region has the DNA TGTGCCAGCAGTGAAGATGCAGGGTTTGGGGCCAACGTCCTGACTTTC. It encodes CASSEDAGFGANVLTF. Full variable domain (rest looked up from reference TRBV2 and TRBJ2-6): EPEVTQTPSHQVTQMGQEVILRCVPISNHLYFYWYRQILGQKVEFLVSFYNNEISEKSEIFDDQFSVERPDGSNFTLKIRSTKLEDSAMYFCASSEDAGFGANVLTFGAGSRLTVL.

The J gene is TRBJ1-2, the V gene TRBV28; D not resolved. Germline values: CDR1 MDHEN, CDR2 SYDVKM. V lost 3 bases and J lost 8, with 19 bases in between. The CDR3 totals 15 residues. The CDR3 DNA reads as TGTGCCAGCAGTTTTCAAGGGAGGCCCCGTGGCGGCTACACCTTC. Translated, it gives CASSFQGRPRGGYTF.

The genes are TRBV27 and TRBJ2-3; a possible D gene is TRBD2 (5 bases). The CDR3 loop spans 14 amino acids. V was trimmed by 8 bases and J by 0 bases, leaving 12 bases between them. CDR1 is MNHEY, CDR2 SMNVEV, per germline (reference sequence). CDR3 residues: CASGLETSTDTQYF. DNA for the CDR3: TGTGCCAGCGGACTCGAGACTAGCACAGATACGCAGTATTTT.

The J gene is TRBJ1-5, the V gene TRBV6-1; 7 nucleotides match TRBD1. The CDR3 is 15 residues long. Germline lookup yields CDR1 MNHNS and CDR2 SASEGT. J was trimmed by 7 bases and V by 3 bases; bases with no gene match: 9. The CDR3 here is CASSDPTGLGQPQHF. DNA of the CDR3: TGTGCCAGCAGTGATCCGACAGGGTTAGGACAGCCCCAGCATTTT.

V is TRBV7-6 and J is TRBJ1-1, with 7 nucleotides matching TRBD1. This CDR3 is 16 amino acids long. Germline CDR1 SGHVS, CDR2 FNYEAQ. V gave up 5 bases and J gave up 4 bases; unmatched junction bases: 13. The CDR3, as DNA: TGTGCCAGCAGCCCAGGGTCGACAGGGTCTATCACTGAAGCTTTCTTT. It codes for CASSPGSTGSITEAFF.

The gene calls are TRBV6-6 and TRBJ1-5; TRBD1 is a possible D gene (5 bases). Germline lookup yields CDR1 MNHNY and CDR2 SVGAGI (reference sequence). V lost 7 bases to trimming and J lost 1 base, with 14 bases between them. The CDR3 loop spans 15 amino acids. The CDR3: CASNEIRGSNQPQHF. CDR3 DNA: TGTGCCAGCAATGAGATCCGGGGGAGCAATCAGCCCCAGCATTTT.

CDR3: CASSPVEGRDYGYTF. CDR3 nucleotide sequence: TGTGCCAGCTCACCGGTGGAGGGGAGGGACTATGGCTACACCTTC. The J gene is TRBJ1-2, the V gene TRBV18; D may be TRBD1 (5 bases). Trimming shortened V by 3 bases and J by 3 bases, and 14 bases separated the two germline ends. Germline loops: CDR1 KGHSH, CDR2 LQKENI. The CDR3 is made up of 15 amino acids.

In DNA form, the CDR3 reads TGTGCCAGCAGTCAACAGGGGGTCAACACCATATATTTT. It yields the protein CASSQQGVNTIYF. The J gene is TRBJ1-3, the V gene TRBV5-6; 8 bases agree with TRBD1. V dropped 5 bases and J dropped 7; count of bases not matched to a gene: 5. The CDR3 runs 13 residues. Germline lookup yields CDR1 SGHDT and CDR2 YYEEEE.

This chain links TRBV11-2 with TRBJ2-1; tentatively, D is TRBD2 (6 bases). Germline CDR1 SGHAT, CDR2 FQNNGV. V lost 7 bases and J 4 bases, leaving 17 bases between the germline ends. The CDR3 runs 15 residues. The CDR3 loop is CASNGGSRLYNEQFF. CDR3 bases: TGTGCCAGCAACGGAGGGTCCCGACTGTACAATGAGCAGTTCTTC.

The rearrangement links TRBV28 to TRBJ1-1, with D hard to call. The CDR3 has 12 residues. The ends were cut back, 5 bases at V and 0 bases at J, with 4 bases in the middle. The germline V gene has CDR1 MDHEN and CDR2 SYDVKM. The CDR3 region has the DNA TGTGCCAGCAGTCAGGTGAACACTGAAGCTTTCTTT. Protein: CASSQVNTEAFF.

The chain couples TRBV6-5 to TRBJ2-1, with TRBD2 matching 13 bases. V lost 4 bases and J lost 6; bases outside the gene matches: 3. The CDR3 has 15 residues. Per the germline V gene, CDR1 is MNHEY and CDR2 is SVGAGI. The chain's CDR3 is CASSLLAGGFNEQFF. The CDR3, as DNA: TGTGCCAGCAGTTTACTAGCGGGAGGGTTCAATGAGCAGTTCTTC.

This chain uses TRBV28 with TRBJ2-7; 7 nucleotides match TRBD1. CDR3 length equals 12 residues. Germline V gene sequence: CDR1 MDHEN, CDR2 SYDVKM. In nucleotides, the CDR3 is TGTGCTACCAAGTGGGACAGCTACGAGCAGTACTTC. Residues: CATKWDSYEQYF.

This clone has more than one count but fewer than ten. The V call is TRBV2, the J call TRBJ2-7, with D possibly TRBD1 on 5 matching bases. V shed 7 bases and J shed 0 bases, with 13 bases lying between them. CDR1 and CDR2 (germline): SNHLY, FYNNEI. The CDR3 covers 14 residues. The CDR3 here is CASIRGPASYEQYF. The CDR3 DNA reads TGTGCCAGCATAAGGGGCCCGGCCTCCTACGAGCAGTACTTC. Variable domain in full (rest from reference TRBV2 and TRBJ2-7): EPEVTQTPSHQVTQMGQEVILRCVPISNHLYFYWYRQILGQKVEFLVSFYNNEISEKSEIFDDQFSVERPDGSNFTLKIRSTKLEDSAMYFCASIRGPASYEQYFGPGTRLTVT.

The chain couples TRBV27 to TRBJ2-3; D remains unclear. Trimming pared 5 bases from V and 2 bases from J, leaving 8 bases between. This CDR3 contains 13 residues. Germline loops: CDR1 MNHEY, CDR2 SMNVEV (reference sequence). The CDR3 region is CASSPRVTDTQYF. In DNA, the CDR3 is TGTGCCAGCAGTCCTCGTGTCACAGATACGCAGTATTTT.

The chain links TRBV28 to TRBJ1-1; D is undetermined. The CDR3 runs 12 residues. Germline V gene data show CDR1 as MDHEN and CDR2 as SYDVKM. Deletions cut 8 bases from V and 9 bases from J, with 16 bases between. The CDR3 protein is CASSSPTLKAFF. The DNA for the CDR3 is TGTGCCAGCTCTTCCCCAACCCTAAAAGCTTTCTTT. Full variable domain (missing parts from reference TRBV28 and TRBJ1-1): DVKVTQSSRYLVKRTGEKVFLECVQDMDHENMFWYRQDPGLGLRLIYFSYDVKMKEKGDIPEGYSVSREKKERFSLILESASTNQTSMYLCASSSPTLKAFFGQGTRLTVV.

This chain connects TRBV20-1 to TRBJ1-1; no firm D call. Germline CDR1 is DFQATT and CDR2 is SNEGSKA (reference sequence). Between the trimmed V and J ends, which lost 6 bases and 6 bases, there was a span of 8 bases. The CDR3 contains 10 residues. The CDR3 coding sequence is TGCAGTGCGTCAAGCTCTGAAGCTTTCTTT. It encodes CSASSSEAFF.

The CDR3 reads CASSLAGSREQYF. Here the CDR3 DNA reads TGTGCCAGCAGTCTAGCGGGGTCACGAGAGCAGTACTTC. The genes are TRBV7-2 and TRBJ2-7; 9 bases line up with TRBD2. CDR3 length: 13 residues. Germline V gives CDR1 SGHTA, CDR2 FQGNSA. J lost 7 bases, V lost 6 bases, and 7 bases had no gene match. Filled out from reference TRBV7-2 and TRBJ2-7, the complete variable domain reads GAGVSQSPSNKVTEKGKDVELRCDPISGHTALYWYRQSLGQGLEFLIYFQGNSAPDKSGLPSDRFSAERTGGSVSTLTIQRTQQEDSAVYLCASSLAGSREQYFGPGTRLTVT.

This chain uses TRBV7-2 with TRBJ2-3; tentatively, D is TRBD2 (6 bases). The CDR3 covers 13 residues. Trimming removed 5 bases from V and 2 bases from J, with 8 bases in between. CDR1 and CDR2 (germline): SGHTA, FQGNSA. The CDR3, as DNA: TGTGCCAGCAGCCCGGACTACACAGATACGCAGTATTTT. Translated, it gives CASSPDYTDTQYF.

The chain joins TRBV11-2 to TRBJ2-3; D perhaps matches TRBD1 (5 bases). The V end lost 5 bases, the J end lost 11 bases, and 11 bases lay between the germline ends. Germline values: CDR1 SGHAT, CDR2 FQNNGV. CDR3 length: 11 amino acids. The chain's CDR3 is CASSQGWEQYF. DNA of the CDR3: TGTGCCAGCAGCCAGGGCTGGGAGCAGTATTTT. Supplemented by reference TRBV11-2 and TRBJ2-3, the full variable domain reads EAGVAQSPRYKIIEKRQSVAFWCNPISGHATLYWYQQILGQGPKLLIQFQNNGVVDDSQLPKDRFSAERLKGVDSTLKIQPAKLEDSAVYLCASSQGWEQYFGPGTRLTVL.

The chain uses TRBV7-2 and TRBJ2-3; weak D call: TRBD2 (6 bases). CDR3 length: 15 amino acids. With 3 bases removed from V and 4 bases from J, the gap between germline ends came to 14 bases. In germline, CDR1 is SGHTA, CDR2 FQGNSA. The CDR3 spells CASSFSGRRSDTQYF. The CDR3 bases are TGTGCCAGCAGCTTCAGCGGGCGGAGGTCAGATACGCAGTATTTT.

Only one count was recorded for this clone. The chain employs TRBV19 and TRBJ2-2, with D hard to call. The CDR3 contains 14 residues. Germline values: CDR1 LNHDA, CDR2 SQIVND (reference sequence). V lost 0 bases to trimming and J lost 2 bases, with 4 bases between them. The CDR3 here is CASSIDINTGELFF. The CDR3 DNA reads TGTGCCAGTAGTATAGATATAAACACCGGGGAGCTGTTTTTT.

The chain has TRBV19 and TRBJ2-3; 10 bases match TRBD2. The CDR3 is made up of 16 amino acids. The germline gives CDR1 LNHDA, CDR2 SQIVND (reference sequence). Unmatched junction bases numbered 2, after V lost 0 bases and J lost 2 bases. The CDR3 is CASSIDSGRPTDTQYF. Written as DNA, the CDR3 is TGTGCCAGTAGTATAGATAGCGGGAGGCCCACAGATACGCAGTATTTT.

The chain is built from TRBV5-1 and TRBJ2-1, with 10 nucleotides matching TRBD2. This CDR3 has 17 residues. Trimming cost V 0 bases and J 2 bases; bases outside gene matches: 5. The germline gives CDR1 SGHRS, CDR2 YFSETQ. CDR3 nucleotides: TGCGCCAGCAGCTTGGACTCTAGCGGGAGAGCCTACAATGAGCAGTTCTTC. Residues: CASSLDSSGRAYNEQFF.

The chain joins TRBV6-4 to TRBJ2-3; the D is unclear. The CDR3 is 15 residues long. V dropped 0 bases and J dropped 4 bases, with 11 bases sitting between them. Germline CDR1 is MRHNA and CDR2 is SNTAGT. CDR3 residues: CASSDSGHVSDTQYF. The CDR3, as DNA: TGTGCCAGCAGTGACTCCGGTCATGTGTCAGATACGCAGTATTTT.

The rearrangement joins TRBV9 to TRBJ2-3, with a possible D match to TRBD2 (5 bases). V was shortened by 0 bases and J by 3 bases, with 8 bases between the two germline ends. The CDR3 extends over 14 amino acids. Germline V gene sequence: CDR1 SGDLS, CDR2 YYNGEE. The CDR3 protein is CASSVDPGTDTQYF. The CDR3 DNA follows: TGTGCCAGCAGCGTAGATCCGGGGACAGATACGCAGTATTTT.